The rows below give T cell receptor beta chains drawn from one sample of a study of CD8 T cells in ankylosing spondylitis. TCRdb independently ran MiXCR on the 5' RACE reads; one entry per CDR3 protein. The sample yields around 300,000 distinct CDR3 sequences, 11% seen once. Sequencing was performed on blood, either unsorted or a sorted T cell fraction (not recorded which). The source is a female donor with ankylosing spondylitis or in good health (not recorded which). Both conserved end residues are part of each CDR3. Fields, in order: clone size, D gene, CDR3 length, J gene, V gene, CDR3 protein, CDR3 DNA. D genes are given only for firm matches. The size of a clone is reported for some rows only, either as once, few or many, or as a class for expanded clones.

many	-	12	TRBJ1-3	TRBV29-1	CSALDGSNTIYF	TGCAGCGCCTTGGACGGATCCAACACCATATATTTT
many	-	18	TRBJ1-5	TRBV20-1	CSASPRTGRTYSNQPQHF	TGCAGTGCTAGTCCCCGGACGGGGAGAACCTATAGCAATCAGCCCCAGCATTTT
few	TRBD1	16	TRBJ1-1	TRBV5-6	CASSFTLGQGNTEAFF	TGTGCCAGCAGCTTCACCCTGGGACAGGGAAACACTGAAGCTTTCTTT
many	TRBD1	17	TRBJ2-6	TRBV28	CASSPRDSGSGANVLTF	TGTGCCAGCAGTCCCCGGGACAGTGGCTCTGGGGCCAACGTCCTGACTTTC
many	-	13	TRBJ1-1	TRBV27	CALRGVPNTEAFF	TGTGCCCTTCGGGGGGTACCGAACACTGAAGCTTTCTTT
once	-	14	TRBJ1-5	TRBV11-2	CASSLDRREQPQHF	TGTGCCAGCAGCTTAGATAGGAGGGAGCAGCCCCAGCATTTT
-	-	12	TRBJ1-5	TRBV20-1	CSARTENQPQHF	TGCAGTGCACGGACAGAGAATCAGCCCCAGCATTTT
many	-	13	TRBJ1-2	TRBV20-1	CSAVGPPNYGYTF	TGCAGTGCTGTCGGGCCTCCTAACTATGGCTACACCTTC
many	TRBD2	15	TRBJ2-3	TRBV20-1	CSASRSGSGTDTQYF	TGCAGTGCTTCACGTAGCGGGAGCGGGACAGATACGCAGTATTTT
many	-	13	TRBJ2-1	TRBV20-1	CSAATGSYNEQFF	TGCAGTGCTGCGACAGGCTCCTACAATGAGCAGTTCTTC
-	TRBD1	14	TRBJ1-2	TRBV7-9	CASSPGTGRHGDTF	TGTGCCAGCAGCCCCGGGACAGGGAGACATGGCGACACCTTC
-	-	14	TRBJ2-5	TRBV9	CASSFGTTQETQYF	TGTGCCAGCAGCTTTGGGACCACCCAAGAGACCCAGTACTTC
many	-	14	TRBJ2-5	TRBV29-1	CSVSGTNMGETQYF	TGCAGCGTCTCCGGGACAAACATGGGAGAGACCCAGTACTTC
many	TRBD1	13	TRBJ1-1	TRBV6-1	CASRDRGNTEAFF	TGTGCCAGCAGGGACAGGGGGAACACTGAAGCTTTCTTT
many	-	14	TRBJ1-5	TRBV7-9	CASSLDGFNQPQHF	TGTGCCAGCAGCCTAGACGGGTTCAATCAGCCCCAGCATTTT
-	-	11	TRBJ1-2	TRBV25-1	CASSDTSGYTF	TGTGCCAGCAGCGACACTTCGGGCTACACCTTC
many	TRBD2	14	TRBJ2-3	TRBV4-3	CASSQEREGTTQYF	TGCGCCAGCAGCCAAGAGCGGGAGGGGACTACGCAGTATTTT
-	TRBD2	15	TRBJ2-1	TRBV29-1	CSVEGRASGRFEQFF	TGCAGCGTTGAGGGTCGGGCTAGCGGGAGATTTGAGCAGTTCTTC
many	-	13	TRBJ2-1	TRBV20-1	CSVRGASYNEQFF	TGCAGTGTTCGGGGGGCTTCCTACAATGAGCAGTTCTTC
few	TRBD1	15	TRBJ1-3	TRBV20-1	CSARPGGLPGNTIYF	TGCAGTGCTAGGCCAGGGGGCCTCCCGGGAAACACCATATATTTT
-	TRBD1	17	TRBJ1-1	TRBV3-1	CASSPRQGTRMGTEAFF	TGTGCCAGCAGCCCCCGACAGGGGACGAGAATGGGCACTGAAGCTTTCTTT
many	-	14	TRBJ2-4	TRBV29-1	CSVEDPGTPNIQYF	TGCAGCGTTGAAGACCCCGGGACACCGAACATTCAGTACTTC
many	-	13	TRBJ1-5	TRBV12-3/TRBV12-4	CASSLRGDQPQHF	TGTGCCAGCAGTTTACGAGGGGATCAGCCCCAGCATTTT
few	-	13	TRBJ1-2	TRBV7-2	CASSSPGARGYTF	TGTGCCAGCAGCTCCCCGGGGGCGAGGGGCTACACCTTC
-	-	15	TRBJ2-7	TRBV5-1	CASSLAASGLYEQYF	TGCGCCAGCAGCTTGGCCGCGTCTGGATTGTACGAGCAGTACTTC
few	-	15	TRBJ1-2	TRBV3-1	CASSQGGFGIYGYTF	TGTGCCAGCAGCCAAGGGGGCTTCGGAATTTATGGCTACACCTTC
few	TRBD1	14	TRBJ1-2	TRBV7-9	CASSPGTGDYGYTF	TGTGCCAGCAGCCCCGGGACAGGGGATTATGGCTACACCTTC
many	TRBD1	13	TRBJ1-1	TRBV5-1	CASSLVRDRVAFF	TGCGCCAGCAGCTTGGTAAGGGACAGGGTGGCTTTCTTT
many	TRBD2	17	TRBJ2-1	TRBV7-2	CASSPPGLAASYNEQFF	TGTGCCAGCAGCCCTCCGGGACTAGCGGCCTCCTACAATGAGCAGTTCTTC
many	TRBD1	14	TRBJ2-5	TRBV5-1	CASSSGTGGETQYF	TGCGCCAGCAGCTCGGGAACAGGGGGAGAGACCCAGTACTTC
many	TRBD2	19	TRBJ2-2	TRBV24-1	CATSDRLAGGPQNTGELFF	TGTGCCACCAGTGATCGACTAGCGGGAGGACCTCAGAACACCGGGGAGCTGTTTTTT
many	-	15	TRBJ2-1	TRBV28	CASSLSYATVYEQFF	TGTGCCAGCAGTTTATCGTACGCCACGGTCTATGAGCAGTTCTTC
many	TRBD1	14	TRBJ2-5	TRBV15	CATSSWTGKETQYF	TGTGCCACCAGCAGTTGGACAGGGAAAGAGACCCAGTACTTC
many	-	15	TRBJ2-7	TRBV2	CASQVGVSSSYEQYF	TGTGCCAGCCAGGTGGGGGTGTCCAGCTCCTACGAGCAGTACTTC
many	-	15	TRBJ1-3	TRBV28	CASSLSGRGRNTIYF	TGTGCCAGCAGTTTAAGCGGCAGGGGAAGAAACACCATATATTTT
many	-	13	TRBJ2-7	TRBV10-3	CAINAGNSYEQYF	TGTGCCATCAATGCAGGGAACTCCTACGAGCAGTACTTC
many	-	15	TRBJ2-1	TRBV20-1	CSAGMDLSSYNEQFF	TGCAGTGCTGGGATGGACCTTTCAAGTTACAATGAGCAGTTCTTC
few	-	16	TRBJ1-1	TRBV5-1	CASSPRAPNMNTEAFF	TGCGCCAGCAGCCCCCGGGCGCCAAACATGAACACTGAAGCTTTCTTT
many	-	13	TRBJ2-2	TRBV5-4	CASSQTSSGELFF	TGTGCCAGCAGCCAAACTAGCTCCGGGGAGCTGTTTTTT
many	TRBD2	17	TRBJ2-3	TRBV27	CASSSTRLAGVPDTQYF	TGTGCCAGCAGTTCGACTCGACTAGCGGGAGTTCCAGATACGCAGTATTTT
few	TRBD2	15	TRBJ2-3	TRBV7-9	CASSLLLAPTDTQYF	TGTGCCAGCAGCTTACTACTAGCGCCCACAGATACGCAGTATTTT
many	-	14	TRBJ2-1	TRBV10-3	CAISAGRQYNEQFF	TGTGCCATCAGTGCAGGGCGACAATACAATGAGCAGTTCTTC
few	TRBD1	14	TRBJ2-7	TRBV10-2	CASSPDRGAYEQYF	TGCGCCAGCAGCCCGGACAGGGGAGCCTACGAGCAGTACTTC
many	-	14	TRBJ2-7	TRBV7-2	CASSLEGGSYEQYF	TGTGCCAGCAGCTTAGAGGGCGGCTCCTACGAGCAGTACTTC
few	TRBD1	17	TRBJ2-4	TRBV4-3	CASSPRGGTGAKNIQYF	TGCGCCAGCAGCCCCCGGGGAGGGACAGGGGCCAAAAACATTCAGTACTTC
few	TRBD2	15	TRBJ2-3	TRBV20-1	CSGLAGGVSTDTQYF	TGCAGCGGACTAGCGGGAGGAGTAAGCACAGATACGCAGTATTTT
-	-	15	TRBJ2-5	TRBV7-7	CASSLNRGSQETQYF	TGTGCTAGCAGCTTAAACCGGGGGTCCCAAGAGACCCAGTACTTC
many	TRBD1	14	TRBJ1-2	TRBV5-6	CASSSGTAVHGYTF	TGTGCCAGCAGCTCCGGGACAGCTGTCCATGGCTACACCTTC
-	TRBD1	14	TRBJ2-7	TRBV11-2	CASKHTGGGYEQYF	TGTGCCAGCAAACATACAGGGGGCGGCTACGAGCAGTACTTC
-	-	14	TRBJ2-7	TRBV2	CASMAGTNPYEQYF	TGTGCCAGCATGGCCGGGACCAACCCCTACGAGCAGTACTTC
few	-	13	TRBJ2-2	TRBV30	CAWSSSETGELFF	TGTGCCTGGAGTTCTTCAGAGACCGGGGAGCTGTTTTTT
few	-	13	TRBJ2-1	TRBV27	CASRENGPREQFF	TGTGCCAGCCGGGAGAACGGCCCGAGGGAGCAGTTCTTC
once	-	15	TRBJ1-5	TRBV5-7	CASSLETQTNQPQHF	TGTGCCAGCAGCTTGGAGACCCAGACCAATCAGCCCCAGCATTTT